These 20 T cell receptor beta chains were sequenced from one sample in a study of quantifying T cell responses using KT2 cells. Whole-study context: TCR alpha and beta constant-region primers primed reverse transcription of RNA.

An oligo carrying a UMI was ligated to the cDNA 3' end. The first PCR ran about 4 cycles with an equimolar RC1.1 and RC1.2 beta primer mix. Each CDR3 protein gets one entry after TCRdb re-called the UMI-ligation and nested PCR reads with MiXCR. The table includes 39,000 or so distinct CDR3 sequences, around 15% detected once. Sequenced sample: PBMCs spiked with cells of the T cell clone KT2. The receptors come from a human donor.

The chain combines TRBV2 with TRBJ1-5; D unresolved. CDR1 SNHLY and CDR2 FYNNEI come from the germline V gene. The CDR3 is 14 amino acids. V lost 7 bases and J lost 4, with 14 bases in between. CDR3 loop: CASKVPSANQPQHF. The CDR3 nucleotides read TGTGCCAGCAAGGTTCCCTCAGCAAATCAGCCCCAGCATTTT.

This clonotype was counted ten times or more. As DNA, the CDR3 is TGTGCCAGCAGCCGCGGGGGGGCGAATGGCTACACCTTC. Its translation: CASSRGGANGYTF. This chain uses TRBV7-9 with TRBJ1-2; D perhaps matches TRBD1 (6 bases). From germline, CDR1 is SEHNR and CDR2 FQNEAQ (reference sequence). V lost 5 bases and J 6 bases, leaving 13 bases between the germline ends. The CDR3 is 13 amino acids.

The table lists this clonotype with a few counts. The chain carries TRBV25-1 and TRBJ2-6, with 8 bases fitting TRBD2. This CDR3 is built from 17 residues. Germline values: CDR1 MGHDK, CDR2 SYGVNS. The J segment lost 3 bases and the V segment lost 3 bases, leaving 7 bases of the junction unmatched. CDR3 DNA sequence: TGTGCCAGCAGTGACCTGGAAGCGGGAGATGGGGCCAACGTCCTGACTTTC. Its translation: CASSDLEAGDGANVLTF.

This rearrangement joins TRBV20-1 to TRBJ2-7; D unclear. Germline V gene lookup returns CDR1 DFQATT and CDR2 SNEGSKA (reference sequence). Trimming removed 0 bases from V and 3 bases from J, with 21 bases in between. The CDR3 is 17 residues long. The CDR3 sequence: CSARDPQASPLFYEQYF. CDR3 nucleotides: TGCAGTGCTAGAGATCCCCAGGCTTCTCCCCTATTCTACGAGCAGTACTTC.

There are a few counts of this clonotype. The rearrangement links TRBV12-3 or TRBV12-4 to TRBJ1-2; D is uncertain. The CDR3 totals 14 residues. V was pared by 1 base and J by 5 bases, with 11 bases between. The CDR3 DNA reads as TGTGCCAGCAGTTTAGGCGCCCCGGGGTATGGCTACACCTTC. It codes for CASSLGAPGYGYTF.

This clonotype ranks as medium-sized. This sequence joins TRBV5-1 and TRBJ2-3; 8 bases are shared with TRBD1. The germline CDR1 and CDR2 sequences are SGHRS and YFSETQ. With V trimmed by 4 bases and J by 3 bases, 4 bases remained unmatched. This CDR3 has 14 residues. CDR3 sequence (DNA): TGCGCCAGCAGCCGGGGACAGGAGACAGATACGCAGTATTTT. Translating gives CASSRGQETDTQYF.

This clonotype showed up just a few times. The chain recombines TRBV12-3 or TRBV12-4 with TRBJ1-1; TRBD1 is a possible D gene (5 bases). The CDR3 is 15 amino acids. The ends were cut back, 8 bases at V and 1 base at J, with 17 bases in the middle. CDR3 nucleotide sequence: TGTGCCAGCGGAGCCACTCAGGGTACGAACACTGAAGCTTTCTTT. Translated: CASGATQGTNTEAFF.

In this sample, this clonotype turned up many times. The chain links TRBV7-6 to TRBJ1-1, with a tentative D call TRBD1 (6 bases). CDR1 is SGHVS, CDR2 FNYEAQ, per germline. Trimming took off 5 bases at V and 6 bases at J, with 16 bases between the two ends. CDR3 length: 14 residues. CDR3 sequence reads: CASSLGQSFPEAFF. The DNA for the CDR3 is TGTGCCAGCAGCCTCGGACAGTCTTTCCCTGAAGCTTTCTTT.

The rearrangement links TRBV12-3 or TRBV12-4 to TRBJ1-2; D might be TRBD1 (6 bases). This CDR3 contains 14 residues. The V end was cut by 3 bases, the J end by 8 bases, with 16 bases between. In DNA form, the CDR3 reads TGTGCCAGCAGTTTTGGTGGGGGGCTGATCGGCTACACCTTC. Its translation: CASSFGGGLIGYTF.

This clonotype came up many times. This chain connects TRBV6-2 or TRBV6-3 to TRBJ2-1, with D perhaps TRBD2 (6 bases). The CDR3 spans 16 residues. Per germline, CDR1 MNHEY and CDR2 SVGEGT. V was cut by 0 bases and J by 9 bases, with 18 bases left in between. For the CDR3, the DNA is TGTGCCAGCAGTTACTCGGGGGGAGTGGGCTTTGGTGAGCAGTTCTTC. Encoded protein: CASSYSGGVGFGEQFF.

The sample holds a few counts of this clonotype. The J gene is TRBJ2-1, the V gene TRBV12-3 or TRBV12-4; the D gene is possibly TRBD1 (5 bases). The CDR3 totals 15 residues. Trimming took 3 bases from V and 2 from J, leaving 11 bases between them. The CDR3 nucleotides read TGTGCCAGCAGTTTTTCGGCAGGGACCTACAATGAGCAGTTCTTC. Its translation: CASSFSAGTYNEQFF.

There are many counts of this clonotype. The chain couples TRBV28 to TRBJ2-6; D is unclear. Germline CDR1 reads MDHEN; CDR2 reads SYDVKM. The CDR3 spans 15 residues. Trimming shortened V by 6 bases and J by 4 bases, and 13 bases separated the two germline ends. CDR3 in amino acids: CASRMVAAGANVLTF. DNA for the CDR3: TGTGCCAGCAGAATGGTGGCAGCAGGGGCCAACGTCCTGACTTTC.

Only a few counts were recorded for this clonotype. This chain uses TRBV6-5 with TRBJ2-1, with D perhaps matching TRBD2 (6 bases). CDR1 and CDR2 from the germline V gene are MNHEY and SVGAGI. The CDR3 consists of 15 residues. V was shortened by 6 bases and J by 0 bases, with 12 bases between the two germline ends. The CDR3 DNA is TGTGCCAGCAGGCGGGGAACTAGCTCCTACAATGAGCAGTTCTTC. It encodes CASRRGTSSYNEQFF.

This clonotype was counted between two and nine times. The chain joins TRBV20-1 to TRBJ2-5; unclear D gene. This CDR3 spans 11 amino acids. V was clipped by 5 bases and J by 8 bases, with 12 bases between them. Germline CDR1 DFQATT, CDR2 SNEGSKA (reference sequence). This CDR3 reads CSAQGSGTQYF. CDR3 in DNA: TGCAGTGCTCAAGGTTCTGGAACCCAGTACTTC.

This rearrangement joins TRBV6-4 to TRBJ2-1; TRBD2 might be the D (7 bases). The CDR3 runs to 16 residues. Germline V gene sequence: CDR1 MRHNA, CDR2 SNTAGT. Trimming took off 0 bases at V and 9 bases at J, with 18 bases between the two ends. Here the CDR3 reads CASSDSVGGAPSEQFF. In DNA form, the CDR3 reads TGTGCCAGCAGTGACTCAGTGGGGGGGGCGCCGAGTGAGCAGTTCTTC.

This clonotype has a handful of counts. The chain has TRBV7-8 and TRBJ2-3; TRBD2 matches 8 bases. V gave up 0 bases and J gave up 1 base; unmatched junction bases: 3. CDR3 length equals 16 residues. Germline V gives CDR1 SGHVS, CDR2 FQNEAQ. CDR3 nucleotides: TGTGCCAGCAGCTTAGCAGCGGGGGCCCGCACAGATACGCAGTATTTT. Its translation: CASSLAAGARTDTQYF. Complete variable domain (other parts from reference TRBV7-8 and TRBJ2-3): GAGVSQSPRYKVAKRGQDVALRCDPISGHVSLFWYQQALGQGPEFLTYFQNEAQLDKSGLPSDRFFAERPEGSVSTLKIQRTQQEDSAVYLCASSLAAGARTDTQYFGPGTRLTVL.

This clonotype was seen a few times. The rearrangement joins TRBV5-1 to TRBJ1-1; D possibly corresponds to TRBD1 (5 bases). V was cut by 0 bases and J by 8 bases, with 11 bases left in between. The germline V gene has CDR1 SGHRS and CDR2 YFSETQ. The length of the CDR3 is 13 residues. The CDR3 bases are TGCGCCAGCAGCTTGGGAGGGACGCTAGAAGCTTTCTTT. As protein: CASSLGGTLEAFF.

This chain connects TRBV20-1 to TRBJ2-7; D is possibly TRBD1 (5 bases). Per the germline V gene, CDR1 is DFQATT and CDR2 is SNEGSKA (reference sequence). CDR3 length: 12 amino acids. V gave up 5 bases and J gave up 6 bases, with 14 bases separating them. The CDR3 spells CSAEALDSEQYF. The CDR3 nucleotides read TGCAGTGCTGAGGCCCTAGACAGCGAGCAGTACTTC.

There are a few counts of this clonotype. J is TRBJ2-5 and V is TRBV7-3; a weak D match, TRBD1 (6 bases). CDR3 length: 13 residues. V was shortened by 5 bases and J by 5 bases, with 12 bases between the two germline ends. CDR1 and CDR2 (germline): SGHTA, FQGTGA. CDR3 amino acids: CASSPTGGETQYF. In DNA, the CDR3 is TGTGCCAGCAGCCCAACTGGGGGCGAGACCCAGTACTTC.

This clonotype has only a few counts. The rearrangement joins TRBV5-1 to TRBJ2-1; 9 nucleotides match TRBD1. The CDR3 runs 15 residues. J lost 4 bases, V lost 6 bases, and 8 bases had no gene match. CDR1 and CDR2 (germline): SGHRS, YFSETQ. The CDR3 spells CASNTGGADYNEQFF. The CDR3 DNA reads TGCGCCAGCAATACAGGGGGCGCCGATTACAATGAGCAGTTCTTC.